This TCR beta chain comes out of a study of T cell responses to AZD1222 COVID-19 vaccine. Study observations and caveats: Seropositive at baseline were only 5 to 7 AZD1222 recipients. Samples come after the peak T cell response, not at day 14.

Trimming removed 0 bases from V and 9 bases from J; junction bases left unmatched: 12. The CDR3 covers 17 residues. CDR1 and CDR2 (germline): MGHRA, YSYEKL. This table comes from immunoSEQ multiplex PCR, and its TCRdb copy is limited to in-frame clones, with some not included. This table holds 95,000 or so clones, roughly nine tenths found once. Notes on this clone: The antigen remains undetermined.

Recipients boosted at about 4 weeks or about 12 weeks are pooled. The sequences come from peripheral blood, collected 28 days after the second AZD1222 dose. The chain joins TRBV4-1 to TRBJ2-1, with 9 bases fitting TRBD2. This TCR derives from an adult who received the AZD1222 COVID-19 vaccine. CDR3 DNA: TGCGCCAGCAGCCAAGAAACTAGCGGGCGTCCCTACGGTGAGCAGTTCTTC. It specifies CASSQETSGRPYGEQFF.